The clone carrying this TCR beta chain was observed at least ten times. Its antigen is not known. These data are taken from a study of T cells in Graves' hyperthyroidism and ophthalmopathy. Whole-study findings and limits: Among thyroid clonotypes expanded above 0.001, most also appeared in blood.

RNA transcripts were the template for amplifying TCR beta CDR3 regions. First-round RT-PCR with HTBI primers amplified the TCR CDR3 region. TCRdb processed the multiplex PCR reads anew with MiXCR; each CDR3 protein has one entry. This sample yields hundreds of thousands of distinct CDR3 sequences, of which 14% to 15% are seen a single time; approximately 13% belongs to the top ten. The study included ophthalmopathy patients with Clinical Activity Score at least 3, NOSPECS grade at least 4 and duration under 3 months. Diagnoses were made from clinical symptoms, serum measures (thyroxine and TRAb), thyroid ultrasound and orbital computed tomography. The authors took PBMCs from 10 ml fresh peripheral blood. The TCR originated in a man aged 18-30 years with Graves' ophthalmopathy. The sample taken for sequencing was blood.

CDR3 region: CASSLAEVGTDTQYF. CDR3 nucleotide sequence: TGCGCCAGCAGTTTAGCGGAGGTAGGCACAGATACGCAGTATTTT. This chain joins TRBV4-1 and TRBJ2-3, with D tentatively TRBD2 (6 bases). Trimming cost V 6 bases and J 1 base, with 14 bases left between them. The CDR3 spans 15 residues. Germline V gene lookup returns CDR1 MGHRA and CDR2 YSYEKL.